Shown below are 5 T cell receptor beta chains from a single sample sequenced in a study of cytomegalovirus exposure and HLA in healthy donors. It was with 60 Vbeta and 13 Jbeta primers that the PCR ran. Method: immunoSEQ multiplex PCR; TCRdb's copy keeps in-frame clones and lacks some. The sample lists more than 150,000 clones; more than 70% were seen once. Sequencing was carried out using PBMCs. The receptors come from a girl aged 5-17 years in good health and CMV-seropositive.

The chain couples TRBV6-6 to TRBJ1-1; the match to TRBD1 covers 8 bases. This CDR3 has 12 amino acids. Germline assignment: CDR1 MNHNY and CDR2 SVGAGI (reference sequence). V was pared by 4 bases and J by 8 bases, with 3 bases of the junction left unmatched. CDR3 DNA: TGTGCCAGCAGTTTCCGGACAGGGGAAGCTTTCTTT. Translating it yields CASSFRTGEAFF.

This rearrangement joins TRBV9 to TRBJ2-3, with 9 bases matching TRBD2. The CDR3 totals 15 residues. The V gene's germline CDR1 is SGDLS and CDR2 YYNGEE. Trimming cost V 2 bases and J 4 bases; bases outside gene matches: 5. The CDR3 DNA sequence: TGTGCCAGCAGCGTGGGACTAGCTCGCCCAGATACGCAGTATTTT. This sequence encodes CASSVGLARPDTQYF.

In this sample, this clone turned up once. This sequence joins TRBV7-9 and TRBJ2-7; 8 bases line up with TRBD1. V trimming: 4 bases; J trimming: 4 bases; junction bases outside the gene matches: 9. CDR1 SEHNR and CDR2 FQNEAQ come from the germline V gene (reference sequence). The CDR3 runs 15 residues. CDR3 DNA: TGTGCCAGCAGCTCGTATGGACAGGGTTCTTACGAGCAGTACTTC. It translates to CASSSYGQGSYEQYF. Using reference TRBV7-9 and TRBJ2-7 for the parts outside the CDR3, the full variable domain is DTGVSQNPRHKITKRGQNVTFRCDPISEHNRLYWYRQTLGQGPEFLTYFQNEAQLEKSRLLSDRFSAERPKGSFSTLEIQRTEQGDSAMYLCASSSYGQGSYEQYFGPGTRLTVT.

The chain is built from TRBV4-2 and TRBJ1-3; D is unresolved. The CDR3 spans 14 residues. The germline V gene encodes CDR1 LGHNA and CDR2 YNFKEQ. V was cut by 5 bases and J by 0 bases, with 8 bases left in between. CDR3 nucleotides: TGTGCCAGCAGCTACGGGGACTCTGGAAACACCATATATTTT. Its protein product is CASSYGDSGNTIYF.

J is TRBJ2-7 and V is TRBV27, with 11 bases aligning to TRBD2. Trimming cost V 3 bases and J 0 bases; bases outside gene matches: 7. The CDR3 length is 17 residues. Germline V CDR1 and CDR2: MNHEY, SMNVEV (reference sequence). CDR3 in DNA: TGTGCCAGCAGTTTGACTAGCGGGACCACTCGCTCCTACGAGCAGTACTTC. Translating gives CASSLTSGTTRSYEQYF.